This paragraph reports one TCR beta chain. These data come from a study of blood T cell repertoires in COVID-19. Overall study: Some COVID-19 samples were acute and others convalescent; all came from the United States, Italy and Spain. T cells, B-cell-depleted T cells, or PBMCs provided the cDNA or gDNA that served as material.

In the original analysis: The assay estimated nucleated cells by amplifying reference gene primers. Sequencing used immunoSEQ multiplex PCR; TCRdb keeps in-frame clones, though not all of them. From that table come the V and J calls and clone size; the DNA was used to work out D and trimming. The table includes 150,000 or so clones, 91% detected once. The CDR3 is 16 residues long. CDR1 is MNHNY, CDR2 SVGAGI, per germline (reference sequence). V gave up 7 bases and J gave up 2 bases; unmatched junction bases: 10. This sequence originates from a man aged 45 to 65 with acute or convalescent COVID-19. Sequenced: peripheral blood. The chain combines TRBV6-6 with TRBJ2-3, with TRBD2 matching over 9 bases. DNA of the CDR3: TGTGCCAGCACCCCACTGCGCGGGAGGGCCACAGATACGCAGTATTTT. It encodes CASTPLRGRATDTQYF.